The 7 T cell receptor beta chains in this list originate from one sample, sequenced in a study of control samples from healthy donors and cancer patients. Measured with immunoSEQ multiplex PCR; TCRdb has only the in-frame clones, and not every one. The table lists tens of thousands of clones, more than 75% of them singletons. The sequenced material came from blood. These receptors came from a man aged 50-60 years in good health.

The genes are TRBV2 and TRBJ2-2, with D hard to call. The CDR3 runs to 14 residues. Germline assignment: CDR1 SNHLY and CDR2 FYNNEI. Between the trimmed V and J ends, which lost 0 bases and 5 bases, there was a span of 7 bases. CDR3 nucleotides: TGTGCCAGCAGTGAAGCCTTGGGGACCGGGGAGCTGTTTTTT. Translated, it gives CASSEALGTGELFF.

The count of this clone is one. The chain has TRBV18 and TRBJ1-1, with a weak D call TRBD1 (6 bases). The V end was cut by 6 bases, the J end by 6 bases, with 14 bases between. This CDR3 region has 13 residues. Germline V gene lookup returns CDR1 KGHSH and CDR2 LQKENI. The CDR3 region has the DNA TGTGCCAGCTCGCCCACAGGGAGCCCTGAAGCTTTCTTT. Protein: CASSPTGSPEAFF.

The rearrangement uses TRBV19 and TRBJ1-2, with D possibly matching TRBD1 (5 bases). CDR3 length equals 13 residues. The V and J ends lost 4 bases and 8 bases respectively, with 14 bases between them. CDR1 and CDR2 from the germline V gene are LNHDA and SQIVND (reference sequence). CDR3 protein: CASSTDNSGGYTF. The CDR3 coding sequence is TGTGCCAGTAGTACGGACAATTCCGGCGGCTACACCTTC.

The chain joins TRBV21-1 to TRBJ2-7; the DNA was not compared with TRBD2, the D call given in the table. TRBV21-1 represents a pseudogene. CDR3 length: 16 amino acids. CDR3 sequence reads: CASSKDKGLTHYEQYF. CDR3 sequence (DNA): TGTGCCAGCAGCAAAGATAAGGGACTAACCCACTACGAGCAGTACTTC.

The rearrangement joins TRBV5-1 to TRBJ1-2; 7 bases are shared with TRBD1. The V gene end was trimmed by 0 bases and the J gene end by 2 bases; junction bases not matched to a gene: 4. The CDR3 consists of 15 residues. Looked up from germline, CDR1 is SGHRS and CDR2 is YFSETQ. For the CDR3, the DNA is TGCGCCAGCAGCTTGGCCCAGGGGGTAAACTATGGCTACACCTTC. Residues: CASSLAQGVNYGYTF.

The count of this clone is one. V gene TRBV19 combines with J gene TRBJ2-7, with D uncertain. V lost 3 bases and J 4 bases, leaving 7 bases between the germline ends. Germline CDR1 reads LNHDA; CDR2 reads SQIVND (reference sequence). This CDR3 is built from 12 residues. The CDR3 loop is CASSIVGYEQYF. The CDR3 DNA follows: TGTGCCAGTAGTATCGTGGGGTACGAGCAGTACTTC.

The chain links TRBV30 to TRBJ1-6; 10 bases fit TRBD1. The V segment lost 2 bases and the J segment 5 bases; nucleotides outside the gene matches: 3. The CDR3 has 15 amino acids. Germline CDR1 GTSNPN, CDR2 SVGIG (reference sequence). The CDR3 reads CAWSRDRGNNSPLHF. CDR3 in DNA: TGTGCCTGGAGTAGGGACAGGGGAAATAATTCACCCCTCCACTTT.